This TCR beta chain was recorded in a study of identical twins (dated by TCRdb to the mid-2010s). Regarding the research as a whole: To test whether fetal clonotypes persist, the study used deep sequencing on TCR alpha and beta repertoires from monozygotic twins, unrelated adults of various ages, and cord blood. Replicate twin experiments were performed at different times using different library preparation protocols to rule out contamination.

Every donor in the study was a healthy Caucasian. Trimming takes 6 bases from V and 1 base from J, and the germline ends sit 12 bases apart. CDR1 and CDR2 are drawn from the germline V gene (reference sequence): GTSNPN, SVGIG. The CDR3 has 14 amino acids, counting the end cysteine and phenylalanine. Only CDR3 DNA remains: 42 bases, in frame from the first base. The library was prepared using 5' RACE. Sequenced on an Illumina HiSeq 2000. A universal primer binding site was added through template switching, and the final cDNA carried a unique molecular identifier so that TCR cDNA molecules could be counted accurately. Specific primers in the conserved constant-segment region were used to synthesize first-strand cDNA for the TCR alpha and beta chains. Each cDNA library was double barcoded, with a SMART-Mk sample barcode plus Illumina barcodes, to control for contamination. TruSeq adapter sequences and Illumina sample barcodes were added in two successive PCR steps. The Illumina HiSeq platform was used with custom primers to sequence TCR alpha and beta cDNA libraries. In the original analysis: MiGEC was used to process raw reads and extract unique molecular identifiers, and MiXCR was used to find CDR3 positions. For each individual, recombination models were inferred using an EM algorithm with the repgenHMM and IGoR tools. The analysis of shared clonotypes was done with the tcR package in R, with sharing normalized by the product of cloneset sizes. Out-of-frame nonproductive sequences were analyzed to study raw recombination free of thymic and clonal selection effects. The raw public reads went through TCRdb reprocessing: fastp at Q25, MiXCR clone calling, in-frame beta chains kept. Identical CDR3 protein sequences are pooled into one entry, listed with their most common genes and DNA. Here the V and J calls rest on TCRdb's processing, not on the authors' analysis. This sample holds about 1.7 million distinct CDR3 sequences; roughly a third were observed only once. The ten largest account for 0.27% of the sample.

For this clonotype: Its antigen remains undetermined. Base quality data are lacking; no much larger clone is found one base away.

What the authors observed across the whole study: Compared with coincidental sharing between unrelated individuals, out-of-frame TCR alpha sequences shared between twins had an excess of sequences with low generation probability. Because the same donors could not be followed over many years, the conclusions depended on cross-sectional statistical analysis. Fewer insertions were carried by abundant cord blood beta clonotypes; a weaker similar trend was observed in young adult naive repertoires, while no such trend was observed in memory repertoires. Out-of-frame TCR alpha sharing in monozygotic twins was systematically underestimated by recombination models, whereas sharing between unrelated individuals was in agreement with the recombination models. Invariant T cells such as MAIT and iNKT could partly confound zero-insertion analyses, though diverse VJ usage argued against this for most clonotypes. Excess twin sharing in beta out-of-frame sequences was weaker because fewer shared sequences lowered the signal-to-noise ratio.

Sequencing was carried out using cord blood. The clonotype originates from a newborn girl in good health. The chain is encoded by TRBV30 joined to TRBJ1-4; the D gene identity is not certain. At the DNA level, the sequence is TGTGCCTGCACAACTCGGGGAACTAATGAAAAACTGTTTTTT. Its amino acids are CACTTRGTNEKLFF.